The subject of this entry is one TCR beta chain. The germline V gene has CDR1 SQVTM and CDR2 ANQGSEA. Trimming removed 2 bases from V and 9 bases from J; junction bases left unmatched: 9. This CDR3 comprises 14 residues. This study enrolled people aged 18 to 89 from about two dozen US geographic areas. It was within 2 weeks before study entry that exposed participants met a COVID-19 case. This record belongs to a study of blood T cell repertoires in COVID-19. Study in general: Acute and convalescent COVID-19 specimens originated in the United States, Italy and Spain.

Original processing notes: The authors estimated nucleated cell counts from reference gene primer amplification. Assay: immunoSEQ multiplex PCR; the TCRdb copy retains only in-frame clones and omits some. V, J and clone size are those of that table, while D and trimming were read from the DNA. This sample has some 270,000 clones, with around 90% found just once. This chain links TRBV29-1 with TRBJ2-5; TRBD1 agrees at 10 bases. This receptor was taken from a middle-aged man who had been exposed to COVID-19. The sample comprised PBMCs or T cells enriched from blood (not recorded which). The CDR3: CSVEKRDRGSAQYF. The CDR3 DNA is TGCAGCGTTGAAAAAAGGGACAGGGGCTCGGCCCAGTACTTC.